The source of this TCR beta chain is a study of T cells in Graves' hyperthyroidism and ophthalmopathy (dated by TCRdb to about 2019). Notes on the research overall: Peripheral blood samples were taken at initial diagnosis, before any treatment was given. An independent validation cohort of about 19 hyperthyroidism patients and 17 patients who later progressed to ophthalmopathy tested prospective prediction of ophthalmopathy. Once sampling was done, hyperthyroidism patients were given methimazole at a starting dose of 30 mg daily, whereas ophthalmopathy patients were given high-dose intravenous methylprednisolone. To identify TCR V-J signatures that set the groups apart, the researchers used a discovery cohort of more than 95 patients, made up of under 45 with Graves' ophthalmopathy and some 58 with stable Graves' hyperthyroidism. In roughly six Graves' hyperthyroidism patients, the study also compared T-cell repertoires from thyroid tissue with T-cell repertoires from blood. The approximately 90 discovery patients were divided at random into training and test sets in a 7:3 ratio. According to the paper, TCR Vbeta CDR3 sequencing was carried out on 120 to 150 peripheral blood samples, which came from fewer than 50 ophthalmopathy, 75 to 80 hyperthyroidism and approximately 17 progressor patients.

Graves' hyperthyroidism was defined as stable when no progression to ophthalmopathy occurred over 18 months of follow-up. The hyperthyroidism patients were between 18 and 65 years old and newly diagnosed, with a disease duration of less than 2 months. Exclusion was applied to patients with uncontrolled infections, other autoimmune diseases, pregnancy or lactation. Diagnoses were established on the basis of clinical symptoms, serum thyroxine and TRAb, thyroid ultrasound, and orbital computed tomography. Ficoll-Paque density gradient centrifugation was used to isolate PBMCs from about 10 ml of fresh peripheral blood. Total RNA was extracted with Trizol reagent, and quality was checked on an Agilent 2100 Bioanalyzer. The study at large found these results: In validation, the model predicted progression to ophthalmopathy a median of 6.5 months before onset, with over 60% sensitivity and roughly 77% specificity. A model built on a 13 V-J signature distinguished ophthalmopathy from stable hyperthyroidism, reaching about 89% sensitivity and about 81% specificity in cross-validation and 80%/75% in testing. No statistical method was used to fix the sample size in advance, and group allocation was not hidden from the investigators. Blood samples also contained most of the expanded thyroid clonotypes (frequency above 0.001), which suggests that blood repertoires may reflect thyroid immune responses.

Amplification of TCR beta CDR3 regions was carried out from RNA transcripts. For the first round of RT-PCR on the TCR CDR3, the HTBI primer set was used together with the Qiagen OneStep RT-PCR kit. Libraries were constructed in a second round of multiplex PCR, after which size selection and purification were performed. The libraries were sequenced on an Illumina HiSeq2000 using paired-end 100 bp reads. In the authors' own workflow: SOAPnuke was used to process the raw data, with reads discarded if the reads contained adapters or uncalled bases, had a mean Phred below 15, or lacked an exact constant-primer or identifier match. High-quality paired reads were merged using COPE v1.2.5, and each unique nucleotide sequence was defined as a clonotype. MiTCR v1.1 was used to align clonotypes to the IMGT TRBV, TRBD and TRBJ reference segments. The analysis included only V-J combinations with a frequency above 0.0001, which together covered more than 98% of the repertoires. A TCS score was defined as the ratio of F50 (clonal expansion) to E x V (chaos), with BLOSUM62-based TCRdist applied between CDR3 peptides within each V-J. Welch's t-statistics and random forest reduced roughly 530 V-J features to 13, which were used in a naive Bayes classifier (R e1071). The public reads were reprocessed in TCRdb via fastp at Q25 and MiXCR, keeping in-frame beta chains. Rows matching on CDR3 protein sequence are summarized as one entry with the most common DNA and genes. The V and J calls and clone size come from TCRdb's table, not from the authors' own analysis. This sample is represented by roughly 170,000 distinct CDR3 sequences; about a sixth of them were singletons. Clones ranked in the top ten supply 25% to 35% of the sample.

Concerning this clonotype: No cognate antigen has been identified for it. Base qualities are not recorded, but no much larger clone differs from it by a single base.

Spanning cysteine to phenylalanine, the CDR3 consists of 15 amino acids. The entry retains the CDR3 DNA only, 45 bases that are in frame from base 1. Via the germline V gene, CDR1 is SGHVS and CDR2 FQNEAQ. The junction shows trimming of 5 bases on V and 1 base on J, and the gene matches do not reach 8 bases of it. The specimen sequenced was blood. The sequence is built from TRBV7-8 and TRBJ2-7, with 7 bases aligning to TRBD2. This receptor was obtained from a woman aged 50 to 60 with Graves' hyperthyroidism. The CDR3 has the sequence CASSPTRGDSYEQYF. The DNA reads as follows: TGTGCCAGCAGCCCAACCCGGGGGGATTCCTACGAGCAGTACTTC.